This T cell receptor beta chain was captured in a study of blood T cell repertoires in COVID-19. Study at large: Sites across the United States, Italy and Spain contributed samples from acute and convalescent COVID-19. Sources were T cells, B-cell-depleted T cells, or PBMCs; the material itself was cDNA or gDNA.

Original handling: Amplification from reference gene primers served as the basis for estimated nucleated cell counts. The method was immunoSEQ multiplex PCR; TCRdb's version includes in-frame clones alone and lacks a portion of them. Clone size and V and J calls were adopted from that table, with D and trimming inferred from the DNA. The sample includes roughly 260,000 clones, 86% of them seen just once. The CDR3 sequence is 17 residues long. After removal of 1 base from V and 1 base from J, the junction contained 7 bases not matched to a gene. Germline assignment: CDR1 SGHTA and CDR2 FQGNSA. The count of this clone is one.

The chain is built from TRBV7-2 and TRBJ1-2; TRBD1 matches 9 bases. The sequence was obtained from a man aged 35 to 55 who had recovered from COVID-19. Sequencing used peripheral blood. In DNA, the CDR3 is TGTGCCAGCAGCTTAGGGAAACCGGGACAGGGTAACTATGGCTACACCTTC. It encodes CASSLGKPGQGNYGYTF.